Described below is a single TCR beta chain sequence and its context. The target antigen is unknown. The sample originates from a study of pediatric ulcerative colitis. Findings and caveats of the study: Ulcerative colitis patients shared more blood-rectal clones than controls. Rectal repertoires separated controls, mild-moderate and acute severe colitis.

The J segment lost 6 bases and the V segment lost 5 bases, leaving 4 bases of the junction unmatched. The germline V gene has CDR1 SGHVS and CDR2 FQNEAQ. CDR3 length: 13 amino acids. No immunosuppressive drugs were given to ulcerative colitis patients before diagnostic colonoscopy. Method: immunoSEQ multiplex PCR; TCRdb's copy keeps in-frame clones and lacks some. The sample includes about 64,000 clones, about 90% of them seen just once. The rearrangement uses TRBV7-8 and TRBJ2-7; 10 bases line up with TRBD2. Material: blood. The receptor was derived from a boy between 10 and 17 years old with severe ulcerative colitis. The CDR3 sequence: CASSMGLAFEQYF. CDR3 bases: TGTGCCAGCAGCATGGGACTAGCGTTCGAGCAGTACTTC.